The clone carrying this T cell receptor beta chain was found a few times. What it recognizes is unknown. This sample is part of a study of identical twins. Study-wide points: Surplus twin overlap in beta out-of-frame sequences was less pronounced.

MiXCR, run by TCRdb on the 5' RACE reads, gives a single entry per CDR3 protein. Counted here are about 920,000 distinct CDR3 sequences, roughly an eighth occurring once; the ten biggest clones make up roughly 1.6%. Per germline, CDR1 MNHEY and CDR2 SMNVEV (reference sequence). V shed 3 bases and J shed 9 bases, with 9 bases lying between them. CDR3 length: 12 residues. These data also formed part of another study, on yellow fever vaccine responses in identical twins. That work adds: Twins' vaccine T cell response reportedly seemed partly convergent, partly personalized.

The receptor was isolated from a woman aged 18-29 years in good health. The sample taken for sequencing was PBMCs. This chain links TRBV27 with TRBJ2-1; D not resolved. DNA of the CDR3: TGTGCCAGCAGTTTCCTCCCGGGTGAGCAGTTCTTC. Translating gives CASSFLPGEQFF.